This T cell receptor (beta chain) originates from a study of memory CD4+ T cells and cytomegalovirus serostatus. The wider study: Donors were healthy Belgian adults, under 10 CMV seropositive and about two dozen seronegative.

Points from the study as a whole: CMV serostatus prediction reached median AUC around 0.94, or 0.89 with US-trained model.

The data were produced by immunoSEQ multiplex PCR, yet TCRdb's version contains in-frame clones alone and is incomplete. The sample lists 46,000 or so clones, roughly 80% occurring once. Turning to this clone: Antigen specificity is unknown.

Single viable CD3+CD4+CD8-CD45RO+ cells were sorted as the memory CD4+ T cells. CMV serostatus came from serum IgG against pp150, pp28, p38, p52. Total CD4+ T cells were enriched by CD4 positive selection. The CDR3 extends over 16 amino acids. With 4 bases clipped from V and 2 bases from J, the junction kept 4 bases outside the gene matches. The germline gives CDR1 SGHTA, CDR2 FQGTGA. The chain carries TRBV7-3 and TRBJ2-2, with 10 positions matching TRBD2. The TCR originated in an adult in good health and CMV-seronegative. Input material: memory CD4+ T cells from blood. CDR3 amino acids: CASSSTSGVNTGELFF. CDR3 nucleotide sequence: TGTGCCAGCAGCTCCACTAGCGGGGTTAACACCGGGGAGCTGTTTTTT.